This note documents a single T cell receptor beta chain sequence. This clone has at least ten counts. The specificity of this receptor is unknown. No clone much larger than this one lies a single base away; base qualities are absent. No treatment had been received by any patient before thyroid surgery. Patient clinical samples collected from 2012 to 2018 were retrospectively analysed using T-cell receptor beta sequencing. This sample was taken from a study of metastatic and nonmetastatic thyroid tumors (dated by TCRdb to about 2020). Some background on the complete study: The researchers compared repertoires between peripheral blood samples and tumor or nodule tissue samples from patients with malignant or benign thyroid disease.

Summary of the overall study and its limitations: In both blood and tumor samples, malignant tumors were reported to have significantly higher TCR beta diversity than benign nodules.

The library relied on PCR. The sample was run on an Illumina HiSeq 4000. High-throughput sequencing was used to profile the CDR3 region of the TCR beta-chain in every patient. Per the original workflow: CDR3 differences across clinicopathological groups were used to build a classifier for discriminating distant-metastatic papillary thyroid cancer patients. The Shannon index was used to assess repertoire diversity, and the Morisita-Horn index was used to assess tumor-blood repertoire similarity. TCRdb passed the public sequencing reads through fastp at Q25 and MiXCR, retaining productive beta sequences. The V and J calls come from TCRdb's annotation, not from the publication. Here the sample has some 5,000 clones; 25% to 30% occur a single time. The top ten clonotypes cover around 9.6% of the sample. The material sequenced was adjacent normal tissue. This TCR was recovered from a female donor with papillary thyroid cancer or a benign thyroid nodule (not recorded which). Some clones in this sample may be carry-over from other donors' samples.

The sequence in DNA is TGTGCCACCTACAGGGTGGTTTGCACAGATACGCAGTATTTT. This translates into CATYRVVCTDTQYF. The rearrangement joined TRBV27 to TRBJ2-3; the D gene is possibly TRBD1, with 6 bases matching. V is clipped by 10 bases and J by 1 base, and the sequence between their germline boundaries is 15 bases long. From the cysteine through the phenylalanine, the CDR3 covers 14 amino acids. Left in the record is the CDR3 DNA by itself, 42 bases read in frame from the first base. CDR1 is given as MNHEY and CDR2 as SMNVEV, both from the germline V gene (reference sequence).